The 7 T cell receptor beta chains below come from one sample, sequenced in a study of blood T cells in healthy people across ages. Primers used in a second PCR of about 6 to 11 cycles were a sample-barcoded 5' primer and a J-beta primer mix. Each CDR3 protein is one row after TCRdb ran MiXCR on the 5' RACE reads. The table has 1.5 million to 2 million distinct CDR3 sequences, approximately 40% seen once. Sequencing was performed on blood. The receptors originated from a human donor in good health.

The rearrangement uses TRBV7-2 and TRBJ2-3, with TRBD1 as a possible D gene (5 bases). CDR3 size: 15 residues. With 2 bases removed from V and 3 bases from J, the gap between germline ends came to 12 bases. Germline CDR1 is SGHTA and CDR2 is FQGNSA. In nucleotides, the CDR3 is TGTGCCAGCAGCTTATTTTCTAGGACAACAGATACGCAGTATTTT. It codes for CASSLFSRTTDTQYF.

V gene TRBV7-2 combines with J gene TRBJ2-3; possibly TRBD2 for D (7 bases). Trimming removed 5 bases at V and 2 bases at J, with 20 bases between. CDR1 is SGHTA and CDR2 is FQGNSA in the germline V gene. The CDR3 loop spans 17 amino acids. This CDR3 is CASSPRGRGISTDTQYF. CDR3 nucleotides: TGTGCCAGCAGCCCCCGGGGGCGGGGGATCTCCACAGATACGCAGTATTTT.

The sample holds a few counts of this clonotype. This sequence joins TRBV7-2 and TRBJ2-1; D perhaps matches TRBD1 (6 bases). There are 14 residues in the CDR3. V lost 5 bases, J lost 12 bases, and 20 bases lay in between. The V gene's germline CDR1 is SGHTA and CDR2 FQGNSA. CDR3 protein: CASSPPTGLAVQFF. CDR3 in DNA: TGTGCCAGCAGCCCCCCGACAGGCCTCGCCGTGCAGTTCTTC.

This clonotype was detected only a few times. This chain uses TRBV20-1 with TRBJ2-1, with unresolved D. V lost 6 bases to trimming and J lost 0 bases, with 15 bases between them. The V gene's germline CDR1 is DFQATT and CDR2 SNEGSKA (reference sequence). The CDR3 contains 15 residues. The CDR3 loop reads CSAENYRLSYNEQFF. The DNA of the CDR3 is TGCAGTGCCGAAAACTACCGCCTCTCCTACAATGAGCAGTTCTTC.

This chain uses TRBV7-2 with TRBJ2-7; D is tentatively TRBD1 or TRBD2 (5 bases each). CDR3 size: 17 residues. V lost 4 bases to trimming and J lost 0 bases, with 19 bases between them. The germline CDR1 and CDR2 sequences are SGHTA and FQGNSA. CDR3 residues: CASSWGPTGFISYEQYF. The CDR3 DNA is TGTGCCAGCAGCTGGGGACCCACAGGATTCATCTCCTACGAGCAGTACTTC.

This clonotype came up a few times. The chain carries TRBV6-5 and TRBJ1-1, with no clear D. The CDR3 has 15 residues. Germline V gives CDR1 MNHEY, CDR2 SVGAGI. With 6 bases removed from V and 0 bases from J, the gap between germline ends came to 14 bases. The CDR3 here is CASSYDGIMNTEAFF. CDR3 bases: TGTGCCAGCAGCTACGACGGAATCATGAACACTGAAGCTTTCTTT.

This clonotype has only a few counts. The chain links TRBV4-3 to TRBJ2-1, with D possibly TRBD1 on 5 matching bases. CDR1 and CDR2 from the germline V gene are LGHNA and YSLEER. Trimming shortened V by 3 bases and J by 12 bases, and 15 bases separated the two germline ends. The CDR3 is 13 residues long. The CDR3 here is CASSHRAPQGQFF. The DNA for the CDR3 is TGCGCCAGCAGCCATCGGGCCCCCCAGGGGCAGTTCTTC.